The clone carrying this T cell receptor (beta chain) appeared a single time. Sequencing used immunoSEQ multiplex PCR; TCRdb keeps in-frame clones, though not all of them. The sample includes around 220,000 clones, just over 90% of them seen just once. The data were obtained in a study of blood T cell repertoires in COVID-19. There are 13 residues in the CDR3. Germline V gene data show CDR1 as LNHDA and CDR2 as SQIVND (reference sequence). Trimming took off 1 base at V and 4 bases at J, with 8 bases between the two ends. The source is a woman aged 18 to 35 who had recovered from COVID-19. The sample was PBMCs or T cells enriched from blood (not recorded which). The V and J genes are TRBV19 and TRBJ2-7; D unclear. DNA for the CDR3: TGTGCCAGTAGTATAGGGCAACAGTACGAGCAGTACTTC. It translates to CASSIGQQYEQYF.